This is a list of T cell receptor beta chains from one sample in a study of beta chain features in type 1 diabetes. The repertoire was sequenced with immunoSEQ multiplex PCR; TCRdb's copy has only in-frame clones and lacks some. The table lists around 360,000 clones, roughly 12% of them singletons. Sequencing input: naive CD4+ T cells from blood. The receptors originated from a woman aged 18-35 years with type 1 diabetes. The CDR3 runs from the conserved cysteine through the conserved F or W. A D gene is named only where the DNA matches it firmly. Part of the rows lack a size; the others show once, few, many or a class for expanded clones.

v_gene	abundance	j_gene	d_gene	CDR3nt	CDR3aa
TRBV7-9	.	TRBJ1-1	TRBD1	TGTGCCAGCAGCCAGTCGAACAGGGGGCTAGAAGCTTTCTTT	CASSQSNRGLEAFF
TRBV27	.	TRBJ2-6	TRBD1	TGTGCCAGCAGTCCAACAGGGGCCGGGGCCAACGTCCTGACTTTC	CASSPTGAGANVLTF
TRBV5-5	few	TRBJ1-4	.	TGTGCCAGCAGCTTGGTGGCGAGGTCGACGGGTGAAAAACTGTTTTTT	CASSLVARSTGEKLFF
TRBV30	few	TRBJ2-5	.	TGTGCCTGGAGTGCGGGAAAAGGAGCGACCCAGTACTTC	CAWSAGKGATQYF
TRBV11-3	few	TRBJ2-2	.	TGTGCCAGCAGCTTAGGCGGGAACACCGGGGAGCTGTTTTTT	CASSLGGNTGELFF
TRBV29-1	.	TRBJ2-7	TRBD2	TGCAGTGCGAATGGGCAGGACCTAGCGGGAGGGATCGAGCAGTACTTC	CSANGQDLAGGIEQYF
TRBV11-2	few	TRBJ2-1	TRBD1	TGTGCCAGCAGCCCCCAGGGGGACTCCTACAATGAGCAGTTCTTC	CASSPQGDSYNEQFF
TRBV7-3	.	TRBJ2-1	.	TGTGCCAGCAGCTTAGCAGCGTTTAACTCCTACAATGAGCAGTTCTTC	CASSLAAFNSYNEQFF
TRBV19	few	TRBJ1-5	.	TGTGCCAGTAGTATCAGTCGGGGCAATCAGCCCCAGCATTTT	CASSISRGNQPQHF
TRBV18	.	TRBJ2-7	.	TGTGCCAGCTCACCCGGGACTCCTGAGGTTGGCGAGCAGTACTTC	CASSPGTPEVGEQYF
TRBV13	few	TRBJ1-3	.	TGTGCCAGCAGCTTAGTCCCAGCGGCCTCTGGAAACACCATATATTTT	CASSLVPAASGNTIYF
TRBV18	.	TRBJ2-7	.	TGTGCCAGCTCACCCCGCAATTCCTATGAACAGTACTTC	CASSPRNSYEQYF